The 22 T cell receptor beta chains listed next were all sequenced from one sample in a study of cytomegalovirus exposure and HLA in healthy donors (dated 2017 in TCRdb). Library preparation was by the immunoSEQ multiplex PCR assay. A mixture of 60 forward primers for TCR Vbeta segments and 13 reverse primers for TCR Jbeta segments was used in the multiplex PCR. TCRdb obtained this table from immuneACCESS and retained in-frame rearrangements with V and J assigned. These tables miss some clones; where compared with another copy, unresolved V genes account for less than half of the shortfall, and the remainder is unexplained. This sample holds some 130,000 clones; about 69% were observed only once. The ten top clones hold 3.1% of the sample. Sequenced material: PBMCs. These receptors were obtained from a man aged 30-40 years in good health and CMV-seronegative.

This chain joins TRBV5-6 and TRBJ1-1; unclear D gene. This CDR3 has 13 amino acids. The germline V and J ends were trimmed by 0 bases and 7 bases, with 10 bases remaining between them. Germline CDR1 SGHDT, CDR2 YYEEEE. CDR3 bases: TGTGCCAGCAGCTTGGGTCAACGGGGTGAAGCTTTCTTT. Its protein is CASSLGQRGEAFF.

The sample holds one count of this clone. The chain carries TRBV15 and TRBJ2-5; TRBD2 might be the D (5 bases). The germline V gene encodes CDR1 LNHNV and CDR2 YYDKDF (reference sequence). The V gene lost 1 base and the J gene lost 5 bases, with 11 bases spanning the gap. There are 14 residues in the CDR3. For the CDR3, the DNA is TGTGCCACCAGCAGAGGGCCTCGGGGTGAGACCCAGTACTTC. The encoded protein is CATSRGPRGETQYF.

This clone was counted only a few times. This chain links TRBV11-3 with TRBJ1-5; no definite D call. CDR3 size: 16 residues. V lost 2 bases and J lost 0, with 11 bases in between. Germline V CDR1 and CDR2: SGHNT, YENEEA. The CDR3 DNA reads TGTGCCAGCAGCTTAAGGAGGGAAAATAGCAATCAGCCCCAGCATTTT. Residues: CASSLRRENSNQPQHF.

This chain joins TRBV7-9 and TRBJ2-7; 7 bases map to TRBD1. This CDR3 region has 14 residues. The germline V gene encodes CDR1 SEHNR and CDR2 FQNEAQ (reference sequence). The trim removed 5 bases at V and 2 bases at J, leaving 6 bases unmatched. CDR3 coding DNA: TGTGCCAGCAGCCCAGACAGGGAAGCCTACGAGCAGTACTTC. Its translation: CASSPDREAYEQYF.

The chain employs TRBV5-1 and TRBJ2-3, with TRBD2 matching over 10 bases. This CDR3 spans 15 amino acids. With V trimmed by 0 bases and J by 5 bases, 3 bases remained unmatched. CDR1 and CDR2 (germline): SGHRS, YFSETQ. CDR3 residues: CASSLEASGRDTQYF. The DNA for the CDR3 is TGCGCCAGCAGCTTGGAAGCTAGCGGGAGAGATACGCAGTATTTT.

The chain is built from TRBV27 and TRBJ2-2; D ambiguous. The CDR3 length is 13 residues. V was trimmed by 2 bases and J by 6 bases, leaving 7 bases between them. CDR1 MNHEY and CDR2 SMNVEV come from the germline V gene (reference sequence). CDR3 coding DNA: TGTGCCAGCAGTTTAGGCATGTCCGGGGAGCTGTTTTTT. Translating it yields CASSLGMSGELFF.

The rearrangement uses TRBV7-8 and TRBJ2-7; 10 bases fit TRBD2. J was trimmed by 6 bases and V by 5 bases; bases with no gene match: 10. Germline assignment: CDR1 SGHVS and CDR2 FQNEAQ. There are 15 residues in the CDR3. This CDR3 is CASSGSLAGVSEQYF. Written as DNA, the CDR3 is TGTGCCAGCAGCGGGTCCCTAGCGGGAGTCAGCGAGCAGTACTTC.

The DNA of the CDR3 is TGTGCCAGCAGCTCCCAGGCGGGGGCGAACAATGAGCAGTTCTTC. This sequence encodes CASSSQAGANNEQFF. The gene calls are TRBV7-2 and TRBJ2-1, with D possibly TRBD2 on 7 matching bases. The CDR3 runs to 15 residues. V was pared by 4 bases and J by 5 bases, with 15 bases between. The germline CDR1 and CDR2 sequences are SGHTA and FQGNSA.

The chain is built from TRBV27 and TRBJ2-2; 14 nucleotides match TRBD2. This CDR3 spans 17 amino acids. Trimming cost V 7 bases and J 4 bases; bases outside gene matches: 8. CDR1 and CDR2 from the germline V gene are MNHEY and SMNVEV (reference sequence). This chain's CDR3 is CASKQTSGGAGTGELFF. The CDR3 region has the DNA TGTGCCAGCAAACAGACTAGCGGGGGGGCAGGCACCGGGGAGCTGTTTTTT.

On this clone: The CDR3 end shows no conserved phenylalanine or tryptophan, and so a read error is likely. The DNA is left out, because the CDR3 cannot be placed on it with certainty; the CDR3 is given as TCRdb lists it. The chain is built from TRBV6-5 and TRBJ1-2; the DNA was not used to check the table's D call, TRBD1. Germline V lookup: CDR1 MNHEY, CDR2 SVGAGI. The CDR3 is made up of 14 amino acids, end residues included. The CDR3 loop is CASRATGGDYGYTV.

This clone was counted once. The V and J genes are TRBV6-5 and TRBJ2-1; tentative D call: TRBD1 (6 bases). The CDR3 contains 13 residues. The germline CDR1 and CDR2 sequences are MNHEY and SVGAGI. Trimming removed 5 bases at V and 6 bases at J, with 11 bases between. The CDR3 nucleotides are TGTGCCAGCAGTGAAGCAGGGGTCAATGAGCAGTTCTTC. It yields the protein CASSEAGVNEQFF.

CDR3 coding DNA: TGTGCCAGTAGTGATCGGCAGGGTATCGAGACCCAGTACTTC. This gives the protein CASSDRQGIETQYF. The chain links TRBV19 to TRBJ2-5; perhaps TRBD1 as D (5 bases). This CDR3 has 14 amino acids. Trimming stripped 5 bases from V and 5 bases from J, with 15 bases between. CDR1 LNHDA and CDR2 SQIVND come from the germline V gene (reference sequence).

V and J are TRBV5-1 and TRBJ2-1; unclear D gene. CDR3 size: 15 residues. Between the trimmed V and J ends, which lost 5 bases and 3 bases, there was a span of 15 bases. Germline CDR1 is SGHRS and CDR2 is YFSETQ. The CDR3 DNA reads TGCGCCAGCAGATTGAGCCCCGACAACTACAATGAGCAGTTCTTC. Translated, it gives CASRLSPDNYNEQFF. The variable domain in full, with the rest retrieved from reference TRBV5-1 and TRBJ2-1, is KAGVTQTPRYLIKTRGQQVTLSCSPISGHRSVSWYQQTPGQGLQFLFEYFSETQRNKGNFPGRFSGRQFSNSRSEMNVSTLELGDSALYLCASRLSPDNYNEQFFGPGTRLTVL.

The chain has TRBV7-8 and TRBJ2-7; 9 bases map to TRBD1. CDR3 length equals 17 residues. Germline V gene lookup returns CDR1 SGHVS and CDR2 FQNEAQ. V dropped 1 base and J dropped 3; count of bases not matched to a gene: 10. The CDR3: CASSLGTGALKFYEQYF. DNA for the CDR3: TGTGCCAGCAGCTTAGGGACAGGGGCGTTAAAGTTCTACGAGCAGTACTTC.

V gene TRBV27 combines with J gene TRBJ2-7; 11 bases map to TRBD2. With V trimmed by 6 bases and J by 0 bases, 7 bases remained unmatched. Germline CDR1 and CDR2: MNHEY and SMNVEV (reference sequence). This CDR3 has 16 amino acids. The CDR3: CASSTVGTSGSYEQYF. The CDR3 region has the DNA TGTGCCAGCAGCACGGTAGGGACTAGCGGCTCCTACGAGCAGTACTTC.

This clone was seen only once. The chain joins TRBV19 to TRBJ1-1, with unresolved D. V was shortened by 3 bases and J by 1 base, with 12 bases between the two germline ends. This CDR3 contains 15 residues. CDR1 and CDR2 from the germline V gene are LNHDA and SQIVND (reference sequence). The CDR3 nucleotides are TGTGCCAGTAGTATTAATTGGACTCCGAACACTGAAGCTTTCTTT. Translation: CASSINWTPNTEAFF. The full variable domain, in which reference TRBV19 and TRBJ1-1 provide the parts outside the CDR3, is DGGITQSPKYLFRKEGQNVTLSCEQNLNHDAMYWYRQDPGQGLRLIYYSQIVNDFQKGDIAEGYSVSREKKESFPLTVTSAQKNPTAFYLCASSINWTPNTEAFFGQGTRLTVV.

The J gene is TRBJ1-2, the V gene TRBV2, with 7 bases fitting TRBD1. Germline CDR1 reads SNHLY; CDR2 reads FYNNEI. This CDR3 is built from 13 residues. Trimming at V came to 10 bases and at J to 4 bases, leaving 9 bases not matched to a gene. The CDR3 DNA sequence: TGTGCCATTAGCCGGGACAGCCTCTATGGCTACACCTTC. Residues: CAISRDSLYGYTF.

This clone came up a few times. The chain employs TRBV4-3 and TRBJ2-3, with 8 bases that match TRBD1. V shed 4 bases and J 1 base; nucleotides not matched to a gene: 1. There are 14 residues in the CDR3. Germline loops: CDR1 LGHNA, CDR2 YSLEER. The DNA of the CDR3 is TGCGCCAGCAGCCCGACAGGGGGCACAGATACGCAGTATTTT. Translating gives CASSPTGGTDTQYF.

This clone was counted only a few times. The rearrangement links TRBV7-2 to TRBJ2-7, with D possibly being TRBD2 (5 bases). The CDR3 has 14 amino acids. Germline loops: CDR1 SGHTA, CDR2 FQGNSA. Trimming cost V 5 bases and J 4 bases, with 15 bases left between them. The CDR3 is CASSPRTGWYEQYF. CDR3 DNA: TGTGCCAGCAGCCCCAGGACTGGGTGGTACGAGCAGTACTTC.

The chain is built from TRBV7-6 and TRBJ1-2, with 9 positions matching TRBD1. V lost 1 base to trimming and J lost 7 bases; unmatched junction nucleotides: 10. This CDR3 has 16 amino acids. The germline CDR1 and CDR2 sequences are SGHVS and FNYEAQ. The CDR3 nucleotides are TGTGCCAGCAGCTTAGGATTAACGGGACAGGGTAGTGGCTACACCTTC. The encoded protein is CASSLGLTGQGSGYTF.

The count of this clone is one. The chain joins TRBV7-6 to TRBJ1-1; 7 bases map to TRBD1. The CDR3 has 15 residues. With 5 bases clipped from V and 2 bases from J, the junction kept 8 bases outside the gene matches. The germline gives CDR1 SGHVS, CDR2 FNYEAQ. CDR3 DNA sequence: TGTGCCAGCAGCAAACCGACAGGGACCAACACTGAAGCTTTCTTT. Translated, it gives CASSKPTGTNTEAFF.

The gene calls are TRBV15 and TRBJ2-7; TRBD1 aligns across 11 bases. Per germline, CDR1 LNHNV and CDR2 YYDKDF (reference sequence). The CDR3 totals 15 residues. Losses at the gene ends were 0 bases for V and 6 bases for J; bases not matched to a gene: 4. CDR3 DNA: TGTGCCACCAGCAGAGACCTGGGGACAGGGGGCGAGCAGTACTTC. Translating it yields CATSRDLGTGGEQYF.